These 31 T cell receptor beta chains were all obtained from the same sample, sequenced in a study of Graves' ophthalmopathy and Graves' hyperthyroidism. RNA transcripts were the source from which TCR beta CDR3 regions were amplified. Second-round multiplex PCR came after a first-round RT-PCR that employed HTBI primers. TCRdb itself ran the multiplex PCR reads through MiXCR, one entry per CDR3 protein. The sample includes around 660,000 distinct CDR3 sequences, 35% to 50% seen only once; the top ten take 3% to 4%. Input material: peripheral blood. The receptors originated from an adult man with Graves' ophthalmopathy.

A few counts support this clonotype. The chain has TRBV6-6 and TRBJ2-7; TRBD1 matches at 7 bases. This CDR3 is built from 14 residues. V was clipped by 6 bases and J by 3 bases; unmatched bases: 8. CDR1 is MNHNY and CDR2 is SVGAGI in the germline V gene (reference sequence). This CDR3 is CASRQDRANYEQYF. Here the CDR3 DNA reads TGTGCCAGCAGACAAGACAGGGCTAACTACGAGCAGTACTTC.

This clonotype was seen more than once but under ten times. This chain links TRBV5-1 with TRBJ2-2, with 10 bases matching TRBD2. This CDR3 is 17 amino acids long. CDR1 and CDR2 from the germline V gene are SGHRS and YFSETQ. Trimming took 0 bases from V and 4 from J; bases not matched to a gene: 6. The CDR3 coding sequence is TGCGCCAGCAGCTTGGTTTCTAGCGGGAGTTTCACCGGGGAGCTGTTTTTT. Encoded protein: CASSLVSSGSFTGELFF.

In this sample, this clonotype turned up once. The CDR3 here is CASSLWGNNQPQHF. The CDR3 DNA follows: TGTGCCAGCAGCTTGTGGGGGAACAATCAGCCCCAGCATTTT. This chain uses TRBV7-2 with TRBJ1-5, with a weak D call TRBD1 (5 bases). V was clipped by 3 bases and J by 3 bases, with 9 bases between them. The CDR3 covers 14 residues. Germline assignment: CDR1 SGHTA and CDR2 FQGNSA.

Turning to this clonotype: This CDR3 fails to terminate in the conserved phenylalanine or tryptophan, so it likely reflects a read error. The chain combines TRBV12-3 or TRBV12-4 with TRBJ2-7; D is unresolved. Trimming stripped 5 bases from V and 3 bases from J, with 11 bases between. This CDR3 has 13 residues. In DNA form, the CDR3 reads TGTGCCAGCAGTATCCGGGCAGGCTACGAGCAGTACTTA. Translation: CASSIRAGYEQYL.

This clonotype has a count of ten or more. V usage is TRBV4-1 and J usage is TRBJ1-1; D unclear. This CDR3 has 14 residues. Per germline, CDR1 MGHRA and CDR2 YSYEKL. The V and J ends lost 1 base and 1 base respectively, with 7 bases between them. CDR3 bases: TGCGCCAGCAGCCAAGGGACGCCGAACACTGAAGCTTTCTTT. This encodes CASSQGTPNTEAFF.

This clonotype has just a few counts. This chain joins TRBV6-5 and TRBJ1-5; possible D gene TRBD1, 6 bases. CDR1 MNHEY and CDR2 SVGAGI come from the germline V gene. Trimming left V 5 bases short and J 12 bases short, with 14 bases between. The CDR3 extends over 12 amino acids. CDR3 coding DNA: TGTGCCAGCAGTCAAACAGGGTCTCTCCAGCATTTT. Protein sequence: CASSQTGSLQHF.

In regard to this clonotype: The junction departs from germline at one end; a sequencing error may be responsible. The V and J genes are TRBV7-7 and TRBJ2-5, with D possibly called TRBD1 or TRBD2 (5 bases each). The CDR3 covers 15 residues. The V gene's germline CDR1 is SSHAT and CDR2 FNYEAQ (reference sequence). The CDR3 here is CASSGRGTVGETQYF. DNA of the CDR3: TGTGCTAGCAGCGGACGGGGCACTGTGGGAGAGACCCAGTACTTC.

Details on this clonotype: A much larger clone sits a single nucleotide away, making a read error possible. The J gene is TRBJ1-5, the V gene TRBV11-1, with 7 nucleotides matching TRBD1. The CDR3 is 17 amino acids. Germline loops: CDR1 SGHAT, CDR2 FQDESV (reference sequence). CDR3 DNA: TGTGCCGGCACCCGCGTGGGACAGACCCATAGCAATCAGCTCCAGCATTTT. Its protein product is CAGTRVGQTHSNQLQHF.

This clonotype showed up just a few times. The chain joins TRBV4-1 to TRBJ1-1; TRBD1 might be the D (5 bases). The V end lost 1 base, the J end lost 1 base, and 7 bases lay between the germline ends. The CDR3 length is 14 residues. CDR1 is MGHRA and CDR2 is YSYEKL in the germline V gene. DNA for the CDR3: TGCGCCAGCAGCCAAGGGACAACGAACACTGAAGCTTTCTTT. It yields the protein CASSQGTTNTEAFF.

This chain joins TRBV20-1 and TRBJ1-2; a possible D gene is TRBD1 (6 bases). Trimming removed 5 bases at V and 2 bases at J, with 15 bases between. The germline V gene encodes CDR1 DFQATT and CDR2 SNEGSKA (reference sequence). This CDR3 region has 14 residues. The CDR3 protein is CSAFVGQKNYGYTF. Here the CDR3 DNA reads TGCAGTGCTTTTGTCGGACAGAAAAACTATGGCTACACCTTC.

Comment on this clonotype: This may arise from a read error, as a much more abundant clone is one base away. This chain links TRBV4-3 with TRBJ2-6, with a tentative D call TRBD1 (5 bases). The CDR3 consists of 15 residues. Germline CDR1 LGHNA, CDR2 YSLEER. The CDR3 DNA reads TGCGCCAGCACAATGGGCCTATCTGGGGCCGACGTCCTGACTTTC. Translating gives CASTMGLSGADVLTF.

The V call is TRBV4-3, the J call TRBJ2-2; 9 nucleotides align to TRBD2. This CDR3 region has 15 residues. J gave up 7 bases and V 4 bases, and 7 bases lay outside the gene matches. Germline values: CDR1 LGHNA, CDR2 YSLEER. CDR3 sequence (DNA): TGCGCCAGCAGCCGCCAGGGACTAGCCCTCGGGGAGCTGTTTTTT. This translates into CASSRQGLALGELFF.

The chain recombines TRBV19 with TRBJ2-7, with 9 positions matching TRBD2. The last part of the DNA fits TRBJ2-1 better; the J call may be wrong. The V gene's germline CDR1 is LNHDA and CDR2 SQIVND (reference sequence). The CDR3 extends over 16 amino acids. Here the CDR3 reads CASSIVGGGGHNEQFF. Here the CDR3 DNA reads TGTGCCAGTAGTATAGTTGGCGGGGGGGGACACAATGAGCAGTTCTTC.

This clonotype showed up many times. CDR3 nucleotides: TGTGCCAGCAGAGATCCCCCTAATGAAAAACTGTTTTTT. This translates into CASRDPPNEKLFF. The J gene is TRBJ1-4, the V gene TRBV7-8; D remains ambiguous. Germline values: CDR1 SGHVS, CDR2 FQNEAQ. CDR3 length: 13 amino acids. V was shortened by 6 bases and J by 3 bases, with 8 bases between the two germline ends.

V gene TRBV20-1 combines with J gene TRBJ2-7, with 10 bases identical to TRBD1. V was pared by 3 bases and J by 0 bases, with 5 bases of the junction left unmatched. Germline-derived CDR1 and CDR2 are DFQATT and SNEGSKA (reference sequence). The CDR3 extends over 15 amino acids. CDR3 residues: CSASGTGDSSYEQYF. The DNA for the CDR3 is TGCAGTGCTAGCGGGACAGGGGACTCCTCCTACGAGCAGTACTTC.

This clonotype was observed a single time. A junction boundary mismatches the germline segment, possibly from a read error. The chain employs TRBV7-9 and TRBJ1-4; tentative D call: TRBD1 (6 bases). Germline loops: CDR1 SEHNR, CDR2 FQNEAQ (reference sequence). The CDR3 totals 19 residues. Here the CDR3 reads CASSPMGAGGPARSEKLFF. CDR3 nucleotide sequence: TGCGCCAGCAGCCCCATGGGAGCGGGGGGGCCAGCACGGTCTGAAAAACTGTTTTTT.

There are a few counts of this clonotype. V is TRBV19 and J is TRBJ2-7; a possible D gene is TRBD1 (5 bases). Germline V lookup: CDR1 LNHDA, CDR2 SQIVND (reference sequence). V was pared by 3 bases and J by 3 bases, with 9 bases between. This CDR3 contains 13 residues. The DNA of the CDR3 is TGTGCCAGTAGTATGGCCACAGGCTACGAGCAGTACTTC. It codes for CASSMATGYEQYF.

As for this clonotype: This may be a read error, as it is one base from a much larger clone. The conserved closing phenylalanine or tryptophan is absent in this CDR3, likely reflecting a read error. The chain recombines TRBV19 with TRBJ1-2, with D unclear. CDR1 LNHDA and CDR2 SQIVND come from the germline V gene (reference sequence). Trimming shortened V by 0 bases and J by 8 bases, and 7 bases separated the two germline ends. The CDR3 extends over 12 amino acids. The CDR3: CASSIEGAGYTL. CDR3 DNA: TGTGCCAGTAGTATAGAGGGCGCGGGCTACACCCTC.

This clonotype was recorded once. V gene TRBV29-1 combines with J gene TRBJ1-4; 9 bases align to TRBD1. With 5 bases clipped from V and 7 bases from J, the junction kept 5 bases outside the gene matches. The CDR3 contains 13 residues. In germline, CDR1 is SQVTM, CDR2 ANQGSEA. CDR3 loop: CSVSYRGREKLFF. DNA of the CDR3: TGCAGCGTTAGTTACAGGGGGCGTGAAAAACTGTTTTTT. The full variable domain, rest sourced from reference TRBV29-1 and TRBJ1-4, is SAVISQKPSRDICQRGTSLTIQCQVDSQVTMMFWYRQQPGQSLTLIATANQGSEATYESGFVIDKFPISRPNLTFSTLTVSNMSPEDSSIYLCSVSYRGREKLFFGSGTQLSVL.

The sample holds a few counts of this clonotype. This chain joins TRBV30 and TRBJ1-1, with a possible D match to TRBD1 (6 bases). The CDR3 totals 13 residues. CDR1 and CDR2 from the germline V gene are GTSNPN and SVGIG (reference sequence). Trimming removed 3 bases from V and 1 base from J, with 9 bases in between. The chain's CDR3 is CAWRTGPNTEAFF. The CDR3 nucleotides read TGTGCCTGGAGAACAGGGCCGAACACTGAAGCTTTCTTT.

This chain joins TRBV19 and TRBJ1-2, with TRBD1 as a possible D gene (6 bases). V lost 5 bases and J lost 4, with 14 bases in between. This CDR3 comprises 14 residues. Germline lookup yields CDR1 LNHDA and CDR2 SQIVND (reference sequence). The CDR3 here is CASSPGGKSYGYTF. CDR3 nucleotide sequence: TGTGCCAGTAGTCCGGGGGGCAAGTCCTATGGCTACACCTTC.

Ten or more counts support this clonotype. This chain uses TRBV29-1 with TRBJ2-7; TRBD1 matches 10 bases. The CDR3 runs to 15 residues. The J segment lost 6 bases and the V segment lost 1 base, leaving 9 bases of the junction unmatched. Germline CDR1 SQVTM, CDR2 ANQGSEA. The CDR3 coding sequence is TGCAGCGTTGAAGGTGGGACAGGGGTGTCCCTCGAGCAGTACTTC. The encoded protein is CSVEGGTGVSLEQYF.

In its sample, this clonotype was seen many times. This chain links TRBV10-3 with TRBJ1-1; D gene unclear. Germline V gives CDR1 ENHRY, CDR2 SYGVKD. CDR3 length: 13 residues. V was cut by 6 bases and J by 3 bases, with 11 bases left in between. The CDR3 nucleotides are TGTGCCATCAGCCAGACGGCCGACACTGAAGCTTTCTTT. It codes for CAISQTADTEAFF.

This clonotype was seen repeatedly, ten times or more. The CDR3 DNA reads TGCAGCGTGACAGGGGAAGCAAACACCATATATTTT. Amino acids: CSVTGEANTIYF. V and J are TRBV29-1 and TRBJ1-3, with TRBD1 matching 8 bases. This CDR3 is 12 amino acids long. The V segment lost 6 bases and the J segment 6 bases; nucleotides outside the gene matches: 4. The germline V gene encodes CDR1 SQVTM and CDR2 ANQGSEA. Complete variable domain (other parts from reference TRBV29-1 and TRBJ1-3): SAVISQKPSRDICQRGTSLTIQCQVDSQVTMMFWYRQQPGQSLTLIATANQGSEATYESGFVIDKFPISRPNLTFSTLTVSNMSPEDSSIYLCSVTGEANTIYFGEGSWLTVV.

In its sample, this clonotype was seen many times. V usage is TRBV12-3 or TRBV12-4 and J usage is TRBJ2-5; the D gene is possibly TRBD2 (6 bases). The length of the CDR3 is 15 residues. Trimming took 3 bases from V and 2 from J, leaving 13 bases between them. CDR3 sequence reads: CASSFGDSQQETQYF. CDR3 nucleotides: TGTGCCAGCAGTTTCGGGGACTCCCAACAAGAGACCCAGTACTTC.

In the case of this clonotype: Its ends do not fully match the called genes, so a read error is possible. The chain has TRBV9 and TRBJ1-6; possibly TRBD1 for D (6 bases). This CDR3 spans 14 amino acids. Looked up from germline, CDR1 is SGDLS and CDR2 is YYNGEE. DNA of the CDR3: TGTGCCAGCAGTTTAGGGCAGGGGAATTTACCCCCCCACTTT. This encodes CASSLGQGNLPPHF.

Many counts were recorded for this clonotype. The CDR3 here is CASAPNSGANVLTF. CDR3 in DNA: TGTGCCAGCGCCCCAAACTCTGGGGCCAACGTCCTGACTTTC. The chain combines TRBV12-3 or TRBV12-4 with TRBJ2-6; no reliable D call. Trimming pared 8 bases from V and 0 bases from J, leaving 8 bases between. This CDR3 comprises 14 residues.

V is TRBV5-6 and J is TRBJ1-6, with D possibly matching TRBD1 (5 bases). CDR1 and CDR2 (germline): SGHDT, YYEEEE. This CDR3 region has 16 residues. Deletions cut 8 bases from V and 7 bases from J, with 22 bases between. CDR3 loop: CASSIAGGQPNSPLHF. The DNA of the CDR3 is TGTGCCAGTAGTATAGCGGGTGGACAACCGAATTCACCCCTCCACTTT.

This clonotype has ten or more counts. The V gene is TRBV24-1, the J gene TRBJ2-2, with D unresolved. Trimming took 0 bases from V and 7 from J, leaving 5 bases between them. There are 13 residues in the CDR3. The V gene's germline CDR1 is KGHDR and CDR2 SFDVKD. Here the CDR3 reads CATSDLTDGELFF. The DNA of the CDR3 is TGTGCCACCAGTGATTTGACAGACGGGGAGCTGTTTTTT.

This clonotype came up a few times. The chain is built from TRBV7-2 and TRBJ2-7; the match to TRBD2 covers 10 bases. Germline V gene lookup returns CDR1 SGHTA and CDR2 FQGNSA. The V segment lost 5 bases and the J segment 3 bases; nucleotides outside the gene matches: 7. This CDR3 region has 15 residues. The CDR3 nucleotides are TGTGCCAGCAGCCAGATAGCGGGAGGAAACTACGAGCAGTACTTC. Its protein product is CASSQIAGGNYEQYF. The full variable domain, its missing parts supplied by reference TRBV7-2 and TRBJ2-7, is GAGVSQSPSNKVTEKGKDVELRCDPISGHTALYWYRQSLGQGLEFLIYFQGNSAPDKSGLPSDRFSAERTGGSVSTLTIQRTQQEDSAVYLCASSQIAGGNYEQYFGPGTRLTVT.

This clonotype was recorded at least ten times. The CDR3 nucleotides are TGCAGCGTTGACCGGACAGGGATTAAGGAGACCCAGTACTTC. Translation: CSVDRTGIKETQYF. V is TRBV29-1 and J is TRBJ2-5, with 8 bases lining up with TRBD1. In germline, CDR1 is SQVTM, CDR2 ANQGSEA. V lost 3 bases, J lost 5 bases, and 8 bases stayed unmatched. CDR3 length: 14 amino acids.